The sample holds a few counts of the clone carrying this T cell receptor (beta chain). Its target is unknown. This specimen comes from a study of T cell responses to AZD1222 COVID-19 vaccine. Whole-study context: Second doses that came at about 4 or about 12 weeks were put together. Findings and caveats of the study: Only a handful of AZD1222 recipients tested seropositive at baseline. Among the donors, most were white British and more were female, and clonal diversity was possibly underestimated.

The J segment lost 4 bases and the V segment lost 5 bases, leaving 13 bases of the junction unmatched. Germline V gene data show CDR1 as SGHVS and CDR2 as FQNEAQ. CDR3 length equals 17 residues. The table came from immunoSEQ multiplex PCR; TCRdb's copy has only in-frame clones and leaves some out. Of under 200,000 clones listed, approximately 92% are singletons. This sample comprised peripheral blood, obtained on day 0 of AZD1222 vaccination. The V call is TRBV7-8, the J call TRBJ1-2; 10 bases line up with TRBD1. The TCR originated in an adult in good health. CDR3 DNA: TGTGCCAGCAGCACCACCGGGACAGGGGCCGTTAGCTATGGCTACACCTTC. Its protein product is CASSTTGTGAVSYGYTF.